This T cell receptor beta chain was found in a study of T cell changes during pregnancy in multiple sclerosis. V gave up 4 bases and J gave up 6 bases, with 14 bases separating them. The CDR3 loop spans 14 amino acids. Germline assignment: CDR1 SGHRS and CDR2 YFSETQ. Profiling relied on immunoSEQ multiplex PCR, and the TCRdb table lists in-frame clones only, not all of them. Of some 87,000 clones in the sample, more than 80% were seen once. Sample: CD4+ T cells from peripheral blood mononuclear cells, taken before pregnancy. The source of this sequence is a female donor with multiple sclerosis, enrolled in a pregnancy study. The chain combines TRBV5-1 with TRBJ2-1, with a possible D match to TRBD2 (5 bases). CDR3 residues: CASSEPPGTNEQFF. In DNA, the CDR3 is TGCGCCAGCAGCGAACCTCCGGGAACCAATGAGCAGTTCTTC.